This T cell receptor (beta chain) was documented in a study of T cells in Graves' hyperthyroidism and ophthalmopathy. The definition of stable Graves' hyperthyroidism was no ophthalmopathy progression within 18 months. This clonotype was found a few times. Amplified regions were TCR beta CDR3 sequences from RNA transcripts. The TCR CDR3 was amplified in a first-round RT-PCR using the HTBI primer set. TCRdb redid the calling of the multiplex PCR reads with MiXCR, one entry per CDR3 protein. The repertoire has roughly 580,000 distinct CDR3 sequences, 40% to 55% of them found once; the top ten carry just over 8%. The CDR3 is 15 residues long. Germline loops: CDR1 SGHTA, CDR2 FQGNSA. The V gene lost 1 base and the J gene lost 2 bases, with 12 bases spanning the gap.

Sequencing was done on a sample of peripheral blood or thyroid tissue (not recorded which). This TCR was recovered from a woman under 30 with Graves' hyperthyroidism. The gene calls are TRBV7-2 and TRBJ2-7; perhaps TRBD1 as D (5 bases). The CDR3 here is CASSLGAGQAYEQYF. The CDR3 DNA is TGTGCCAGCAGCTTAGGAGCTGGACAAGCCTACGAGCAGTACTTC.